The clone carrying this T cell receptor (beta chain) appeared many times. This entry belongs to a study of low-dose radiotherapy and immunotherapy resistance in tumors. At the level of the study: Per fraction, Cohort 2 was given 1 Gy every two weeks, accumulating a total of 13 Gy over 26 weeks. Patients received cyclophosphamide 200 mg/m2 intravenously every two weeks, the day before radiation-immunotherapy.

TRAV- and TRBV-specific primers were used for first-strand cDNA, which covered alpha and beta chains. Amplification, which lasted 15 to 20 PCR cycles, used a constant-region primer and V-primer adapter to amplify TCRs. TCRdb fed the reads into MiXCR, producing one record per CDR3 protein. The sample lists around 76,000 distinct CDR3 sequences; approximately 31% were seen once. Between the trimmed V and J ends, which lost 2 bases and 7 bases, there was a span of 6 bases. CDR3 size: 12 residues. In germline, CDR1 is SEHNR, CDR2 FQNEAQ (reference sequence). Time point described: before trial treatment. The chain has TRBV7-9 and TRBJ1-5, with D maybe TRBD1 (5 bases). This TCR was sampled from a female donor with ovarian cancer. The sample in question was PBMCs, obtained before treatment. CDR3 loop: CASSLPGQPQHF. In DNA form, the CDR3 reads TGTGCCAGCAGCTTACCAGGGCAGCCCCAGCATTTT.